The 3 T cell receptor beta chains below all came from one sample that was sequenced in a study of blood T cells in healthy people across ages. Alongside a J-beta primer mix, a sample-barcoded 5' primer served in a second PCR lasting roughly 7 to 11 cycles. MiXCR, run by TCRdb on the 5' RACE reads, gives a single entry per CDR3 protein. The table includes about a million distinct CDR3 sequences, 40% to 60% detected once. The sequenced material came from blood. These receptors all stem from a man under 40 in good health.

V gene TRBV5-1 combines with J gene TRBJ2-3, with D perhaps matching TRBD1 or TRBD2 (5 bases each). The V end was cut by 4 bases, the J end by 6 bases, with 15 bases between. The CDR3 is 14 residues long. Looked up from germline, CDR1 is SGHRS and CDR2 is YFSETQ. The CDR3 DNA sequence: TGCGCCAGCAGCCCGGGATCCTCAGGGGATACGCAGTATTTT. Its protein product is CASSPGSSGDTQYF.

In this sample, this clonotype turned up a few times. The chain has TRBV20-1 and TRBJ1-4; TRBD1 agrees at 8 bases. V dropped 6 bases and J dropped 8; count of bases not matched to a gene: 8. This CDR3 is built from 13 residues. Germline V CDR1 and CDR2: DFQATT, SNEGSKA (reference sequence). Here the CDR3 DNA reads TGCAGTGCCACAGGGGGGTTTAGGGAAAAACTGTTTTTT. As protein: CSATGGFREKLFF.

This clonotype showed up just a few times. In DNA, the CDR3 is TGCGCCAGCACAAGTGCCTCCTACAATGAGCAGTTCTTC. It specifies CASTSASYNEQFF. The chain couples TRBV5-1 to TRBJ2-1; no definite D call. Germline CDR1 and CDR2: SGHRS and YFSETQ. The V gene lost 6 bases and the J gene lost 0 bases, with 7 bases spanning the gap. This CDR3 is built from 13 residues.